Only one count was recorded for the clone carrying this TCR beta chain. Sequencing was performed with immunoSEQ multiplex PCR; in TCRdb, only in-frame clones are kept and a portion is missing. The profile shows some 150,000 clones, roughly three quarters of them singletons. The data are from a study of cytotoxic CD8 clonotypes in ibrutinib-treated CLL. Overall study: Partial responders around 24, complete 2; some twelve progressed and about 14 stayed in remission by median around 6 years.

The CDR3 is made up of 16 amino acids. Trimming removed 2 bases from V and 0 bases from J; junction bases left unmatched: 5. The germline CDR1 and CDR2 sequences are WNHNN and SYGVQD (reference sequence). The rearrangement links TRBV10-1 to TRBJ1-1; 8 nucleotides match TRBD1. This TCR was sampled from a human donor with chronic lymphocytic leukemia. Sequenced here: PBMCs, sampled after 12 months of ibrutinib treatment. CDR3 protein: CASSEGRQGLNTEAFF. CDR3 nucleotide sequence: TGCGCCAGCAGTGAGGGTCGACAGGGGTTGAACACTGAAGCTTTCTTT.